Listed below are T cell receptor beta chains from one sample, sequenced in a study of shared clonotypes between healthy human individuals. Libraries were prepared by immunoSEQ multiplex PCR; TCRdb keeps only in-frame clonotypes and omits some of them. Of some 2,000,000 clones in the sample, approximately 95% were seen once. Sequencing was done on a sample of naive CD4+ T cells sorted from blood. The receptors come from a man between 18 and 35 years old in good health. Both conserved end residues are part of each CDR3. Fields, in order: D gene, clone size, V gene, CDR3 length, J gene, CDR3 DNA, CDR3 protein. The D gene is left open where the match is weak. Clone size is stated in some rows and not others, as once, few, many or a class when expanded.

.	.	TRBV2	12	TRBJ2-1	TGTGCCAGCAGTAACCAGGGTAATGAGCAGTTCTTC	CASSNQGNEQFF
TRBD1	.	TRBV6-6	13	TRBJ1-2	TGTGCCAGCAGTAGGGCAGGGGGCTATGGCTACACCTTC	CASSRAGGYGYTF
TRBD2	once	TRBV4-2	15	TRBJ2-7	TGTGCCAGCAGCCAAGCGAGCGGGGGCGACTACGAGCAGTACTTC	CASSQASGGDYEQYF
.	.	TRBV18	16	TRBJ2-5	TGTGCCAGCTCACTGACGAGGCTGGTGGGGCAAGAGACCCAGTACTTC	CASSLTRLVGQETQYF
.	.	TRBV19	12	TRBJ2-5	TGTGCCAGTAGTAGCGGTGGGGAGACCCAGTACTTC	CASSSGGETQYF
TRBD2	.	TRBV5-1	18	TRBJ2-2	TGCGCCAGCAGCGTACTAGCGGGGGGCCGCGGGGTCACCGGGGAGCTGTTTTTT	CASSVLAGGRGVTGELFF
.	.	TRBV2	16	TRBJ2-6	TGTGCCAGCAGTGTCGGAGGGCTCTCTGGGGCCAACGTCCTGACTTTC	CASSVGGLSGANVLTF
.	once	TRBV5-1	14	TRBJ2-5	TGCGCCAGCAGCTTGGTAGGAGGAGGGGAGACCCAGTACTTC	CASSLVGGGETQYF
.	.	TRBV5-1	13	TRBJ2-7	TGCGCCAGCAGCGCCGACCGCTCCTACGAGCAGTACTTC	CASSADRSYEQYF
.	.	TRBV7-9	12	TRBJ1-1	TGTGCCAGCAGCTTACAGGGGAAAAAAGCTTTCTTT	CASSLQGKKAFF
TRBD2	.	TRBV5-4	17	TRBJ2-3	TGTGCCAGCAGCTCCGGGACTAGCGGGCGGGGAGCAGATACGCAGTATTTT	CASSSGTSGRGADTQYF
.	.	TRBV5-1	14	TRBJ2-7	TGCGCCAGCAGCTCGACAGGGAGGTCCTACGAGCAGTACTTC	CASSSTGRSYEQYF
.	.	TRBV28	13	TRBJ2-7	TGTGCCAGCAGAGGAGGCACAGACTACGAGCAGTACTTC	CASRGGTDYEQYF
.	.	TRBV5-1	15	TRBJ1-4	TGCGCCAGCAGCGAACAGGGTGGAATGAATGAAAAACTGTTTTTT	CASSEQGGMNEKLFF
TRBD1	.	TRBV6-5	15	TRBJ1-6	TGTGCCAGCAGAGCCGACAGGGCCTATAATTCACCCCTCCACTTT	CASRADRAYNSPLHF
.	.	TRBV4-3	12	TRBJ2-3	TGCGCCAGCAGCCAAGGAGCAGATACGCAGTATTTT	CASSQGADTQYF
TRBD1	.	TRBV28	13	TRBJ1-6	TGTGCCAGCAGTCGACAGGGGGTTAGATCCCTCCACTTT	CASSRQGVRSLHF
.	.	TRBV5-1	17	TRBJ1-3	TGCGCCAGCAGCCGGTACCATCGGGCCGACTCTGGAAACACCATATATTTT	CASSRYHRADSGNTIYF
TRBD1	.	TRBV14	14	TRBJ2-7	TGTGCCAGCAGCCCGACAGGGGGCGGCTACGAGCAGTACTTC	CASSPTGGGYEQYF
.	.	TRBV30	13	TRBJ2-5	TGTGCCTGGAGTGTACGGGCCGGGGAGACCCAGTACTTC	CAWSVRAGETQYF
TRBD1	.	TRBV5-1	13	TRBJ2-5	TGCGCCAGCAGCTTGGTACAGGGGGAGACCCAGTACTTC	CASSLVQGETQYF
TRBD1	.	TRBV5-4	15	TRBJ1-3	TGTGCCAGCAGCCTATCAGGGACAGCGGGAAACACCATATATTTT	CASSLSGTAGNTIYF
.	.	TRBV2	14	TRBJ2-7	TGTGCCAGCAGTGAAAGCCAGGGAACCCACGAGCAGTACTTC	CASSESQGTHEQYF
.	once	TRBV5-6	14	TRBJ1-3	TGTGCCAGCAGCGTACAGGGAGCCGGAAACACCATATATTTT	CASSVQGAGNTIYF
.	.	TRBV5-4	14	TRBJ2-7	TGTGCCAGCAGCTTGGGTGGAGGGGTAGGCGAGCAGTACTTC	CASSLGGGVGEQYF
.	.	TRBV9	14	TRBJ2-7	TGTGCCAGCAGCGTGACGACAGCATCCTACGAGCAGTACTTC	CASSVTTASYEQYF